A selection of T cell receptor beta chains follows, all from one sample in a study of T-cell reconstitution after alpha-beta-depleted transplantation in children. TCRdb fed the PCR reads into MiXCR, producing one record per CDR3 protein. Of fewer than 550,000 distinct CDR3 sequences in the sample, about an eighth were seen once. The source was PBMCs, mostly from graft donor cells, collected 180 days after TCRalphabeta/CD19-depleted stem cell transplant. These receptor sequences come from a female patient aged 2-15 years who had a stem cell transplant for aplastic anemia, so the T cells may come from the graft donor. Each CDR3 is given with its conserved first and last residue. The D gene is left open where the match is weak. Size values are once, few and many counts, or a class for expanded clones, and some rows have none.

>-|TRBJ1-1|few|TRBV7-2
TGTGCCAGCAGCTTAGCGTGGACGTTGAGGGAAGCTTTCTTT
CASSLAWTLREAFF
>-|TRBJ2-5|-|TRBV12-3/TRBV12-4
TGTGCCAGCAGTTCCGGTTATGTGTTGGAGACCCAGTACTTC
CASSSGYVLETQYF
>-|TRBJ2-2|-|TRBV25-1
TGTGCCAGCAGTGATGGCCTTACCGGGGAGCTGTTTTTT
CASSDGLTGELFF
>-|TRBJ1-1|-|TRBV19
TGTGCCAGTAGTACCTGGACGGTGACTGAAGCTTTCTTT
CASSTWTVTEAFF
>-|TRBJ1-5|-|TRBV5-6
TGTGCCAGCAGCTTGCAGGGGCCTTATAATCAGCCCCAGCATTTT
CASSLQGPYNQPQHF
>TRBD1|TRBJ2-3|-|TRBV24-1
TGTGCCACCAGTCTTTCGCCTGGGGACAGGGAAACAGATACGCAGTATTTT
CATSLSPGDRETDTQYF
>TRBD1|TRBJ2-5|-|TRBV10-3
TGTGCCATCAGAGCGGGACAGGGTGGAGAGACCCAGTACTTC
CAIRAGQGGETQYF
>-|TRBJ1-2|-|TRBV7-2
TGTGCCAGCAGCTTAAGGCCGGACAGTAACTATGGCTACACCTTC
CASSLRPDSNYGYTF
>-|TRBJ2-5|few|TRBV5-1
TGCGCCAGCAGCTCGGGCATGGGGACCCTGGGTGAGACCCAGTACTTC
CASSSGMGTLGETQYF
>-|TRBJ1-5|few|TRBV6-1
TGTGCCAGCAGTCTTCCACGGAGCTGGGCCCAGCATTTT
CASSLPRSWAQHF
>TRBD1|TRBJ2-2|-|TRBV13
TGTGCCAGCAGCCTTCAGGGACAGGAGAACACCGGGGAGCTGTTTTTT
CASSLQGQENTGELFF